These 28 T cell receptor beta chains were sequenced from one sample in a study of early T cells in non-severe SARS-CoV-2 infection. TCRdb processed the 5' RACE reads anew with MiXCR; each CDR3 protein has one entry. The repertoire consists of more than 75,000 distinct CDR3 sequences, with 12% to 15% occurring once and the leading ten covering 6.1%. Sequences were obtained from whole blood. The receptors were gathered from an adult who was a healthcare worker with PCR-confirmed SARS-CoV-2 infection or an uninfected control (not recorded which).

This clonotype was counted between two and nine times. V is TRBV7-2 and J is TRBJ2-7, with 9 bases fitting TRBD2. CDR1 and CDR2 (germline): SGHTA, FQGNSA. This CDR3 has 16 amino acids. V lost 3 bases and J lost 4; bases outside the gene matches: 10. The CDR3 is CASSLGGGLASYEQYF. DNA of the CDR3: TGTGCCAGCAGCTTGGGAGGGGGACTAGCAAGTTACGAGCAGTACTTC.

CDR3 coding DNA: TGTGCCAGCAAACTGGACGGGTGGGAAAAACTGTTTTTT. As protein: CASKLDGWEKLFF. The V and J genes are TRBV12-3 or TRBV12-4 and TRBJ1-4, with no clear D. V dropped 7 bases and J dropped 8 bases, with 14 bases sitting between them. This CDR3 region has 13 residues.

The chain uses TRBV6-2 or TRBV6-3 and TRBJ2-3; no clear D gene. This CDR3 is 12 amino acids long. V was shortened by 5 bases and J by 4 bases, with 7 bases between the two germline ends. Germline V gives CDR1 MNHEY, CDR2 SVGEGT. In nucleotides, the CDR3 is TGTGCCAGCAGTCCCTGGTCAGATACGCAGTATTTT. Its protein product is CASSPWSDTQYF.

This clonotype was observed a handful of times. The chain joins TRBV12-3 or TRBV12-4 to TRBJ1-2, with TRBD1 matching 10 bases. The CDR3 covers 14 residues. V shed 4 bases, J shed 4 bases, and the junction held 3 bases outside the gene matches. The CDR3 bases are TGTGCCAGCAGTTCGACAGGGGGCAGCTATGGCTACACCTTC. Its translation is CASSSTGGSYGYTF.

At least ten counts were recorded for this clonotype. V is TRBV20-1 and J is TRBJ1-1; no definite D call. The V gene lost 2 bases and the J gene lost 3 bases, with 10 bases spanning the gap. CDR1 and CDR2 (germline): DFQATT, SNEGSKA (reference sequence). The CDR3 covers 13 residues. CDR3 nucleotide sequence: TGCAGTGCTAGAAAACCTGTGGACACTGAAGCTTTCTTT. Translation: CSARKPVDTEAFF.

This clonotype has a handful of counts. The DNA for the CDR3 is TGTGCCAGCAGCCAGGGGGATTGGGACACGCTCTCTGGGGCCAACGTCCTGACTTTC. It translates to CASSQGDWDTLSGANVLTF. The V and J genes are TRBV7-6 and TRBJ2-6; 7 positions match TRBD1. The J segment lost 0 bases and the V segment lost 5 bases, leaving 13 bases of the junction unmatched. Germline lookup yields CDR1 SGHVS and CDR2 FNYEAQ. This CDR3 contains 19 residues.

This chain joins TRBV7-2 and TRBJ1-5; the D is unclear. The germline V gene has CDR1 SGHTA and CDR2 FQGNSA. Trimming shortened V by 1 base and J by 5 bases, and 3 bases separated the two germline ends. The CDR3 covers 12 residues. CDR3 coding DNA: TGTGCCAGCAGCTTAGATCATCAGCCCCAGCATTTT. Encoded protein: CASSLDHQPQHF.

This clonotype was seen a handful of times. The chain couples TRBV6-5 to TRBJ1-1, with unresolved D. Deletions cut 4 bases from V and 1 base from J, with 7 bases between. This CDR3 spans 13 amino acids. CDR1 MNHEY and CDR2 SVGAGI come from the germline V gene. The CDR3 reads CASSSPRNTEAFF. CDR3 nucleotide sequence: TGTGCCAGCAGTTCACCCAGGAACACTGAAGCTTTCTTT.

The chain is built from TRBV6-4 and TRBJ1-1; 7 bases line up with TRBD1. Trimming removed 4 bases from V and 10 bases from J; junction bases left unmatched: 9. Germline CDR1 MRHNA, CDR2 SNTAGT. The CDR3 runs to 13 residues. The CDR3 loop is CASSGIIGGSAFF. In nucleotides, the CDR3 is TGTGCCAGCAGTGGGATTATAGGGGGCTCAGCTTTCTTT.

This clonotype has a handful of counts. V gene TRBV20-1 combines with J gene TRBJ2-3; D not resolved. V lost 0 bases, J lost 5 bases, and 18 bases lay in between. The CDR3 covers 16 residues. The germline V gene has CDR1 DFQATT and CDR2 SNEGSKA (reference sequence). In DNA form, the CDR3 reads TGCAGTGCTAGAGATTTAAGGAGCCTCCCGAAAGATACGCAGTATTTT. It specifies CSARDLRSLPKDTQYF.

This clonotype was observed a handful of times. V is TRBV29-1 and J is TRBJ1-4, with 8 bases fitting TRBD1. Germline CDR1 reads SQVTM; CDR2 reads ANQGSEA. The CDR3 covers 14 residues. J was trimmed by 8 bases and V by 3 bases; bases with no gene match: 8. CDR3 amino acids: CSVDRTGSREKLFF. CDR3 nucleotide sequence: TGCAGCGTTGACCGGACAGGGAGCAGAGAAAAACTGTTTTTT.

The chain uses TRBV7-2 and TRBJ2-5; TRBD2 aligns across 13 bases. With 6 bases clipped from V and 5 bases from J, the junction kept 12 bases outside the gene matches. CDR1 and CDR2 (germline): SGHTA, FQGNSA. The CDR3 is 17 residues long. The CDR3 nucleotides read TGTGCCAGCAGACCAGGACTAGCGGGGGCCCCCATGGAGACCCAGTACTTC. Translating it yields CASRPGLAGAPMETQYF.

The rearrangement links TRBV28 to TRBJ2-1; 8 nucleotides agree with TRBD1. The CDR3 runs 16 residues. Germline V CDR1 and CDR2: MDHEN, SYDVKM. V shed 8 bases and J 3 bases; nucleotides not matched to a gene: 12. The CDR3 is CASLRRTGLVYNEQFF. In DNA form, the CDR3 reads TGTGCCAGCCTTCGTAGGACAGGGTTGGTCTACAATGAGCAGTTCTTC.

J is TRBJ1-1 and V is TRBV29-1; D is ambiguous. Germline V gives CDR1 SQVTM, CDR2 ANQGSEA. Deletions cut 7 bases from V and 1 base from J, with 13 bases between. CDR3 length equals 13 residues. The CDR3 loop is CSASHGGNTEAFF. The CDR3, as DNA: TGCAGCGCCTCCCACGGAGGGAACACTGAAGCTTTCTTT.

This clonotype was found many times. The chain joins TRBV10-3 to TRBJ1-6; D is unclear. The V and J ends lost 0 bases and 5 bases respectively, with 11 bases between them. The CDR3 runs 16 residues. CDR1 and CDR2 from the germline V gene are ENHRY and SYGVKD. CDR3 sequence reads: CAISESQIRDNSPLHF. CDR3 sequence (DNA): TGTGCCATCAGTGAGTCACAGATACGGGATAATTCACCCCTCCACTTT.

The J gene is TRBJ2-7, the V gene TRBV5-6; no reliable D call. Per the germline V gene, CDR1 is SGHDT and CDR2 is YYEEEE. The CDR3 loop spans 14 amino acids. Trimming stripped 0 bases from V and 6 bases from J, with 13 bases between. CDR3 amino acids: CASSLAPTSGEQYF. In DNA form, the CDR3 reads TGTGCCAGCAGCTTGGCCCCAACTTCAGGCGAGCAGTACTTC. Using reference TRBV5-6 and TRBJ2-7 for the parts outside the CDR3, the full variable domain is DAGVTQSPTHLIKTRGQQVTLRCSPKSGHDTVSWYQQALGQGPQFIFQYYEEEERQRGNFPDRFSGHQFPNYSSELNVNALLLGDSALYLCASSLAPTSGEQYFGPGTRLTVT.

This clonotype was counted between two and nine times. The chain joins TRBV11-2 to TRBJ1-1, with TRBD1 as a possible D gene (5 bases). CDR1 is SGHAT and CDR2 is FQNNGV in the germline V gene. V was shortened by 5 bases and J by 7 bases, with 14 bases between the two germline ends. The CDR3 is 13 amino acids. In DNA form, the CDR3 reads TGTGCCAGCAGCACGATACGGGGGATTGAAGCTTTCTTT. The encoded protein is CASSTIRGIEAFF.

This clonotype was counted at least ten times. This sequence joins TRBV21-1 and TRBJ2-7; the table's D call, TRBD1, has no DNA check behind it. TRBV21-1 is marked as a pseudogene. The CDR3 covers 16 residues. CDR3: CASSNYGQGSSYEQYF. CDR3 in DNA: TGTGCCAGCAGCAACTACGGACAGGGGTCTTCCTACGAGCAGTACTTC.

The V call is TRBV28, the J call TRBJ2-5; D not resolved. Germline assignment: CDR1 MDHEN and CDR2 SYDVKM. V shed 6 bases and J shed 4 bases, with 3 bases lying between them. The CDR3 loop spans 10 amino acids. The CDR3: CASRGETQYF. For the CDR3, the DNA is TGTGCCAGCAGGGGAGAGACCCAGTACTTC.

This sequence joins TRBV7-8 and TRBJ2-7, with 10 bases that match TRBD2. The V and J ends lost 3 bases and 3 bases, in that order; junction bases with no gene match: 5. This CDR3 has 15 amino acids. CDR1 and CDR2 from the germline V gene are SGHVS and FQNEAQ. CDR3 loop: CASSLLAGARYEQYF. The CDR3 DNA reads TGTGCCAGCAGCTTGCTAGCGGGGGCCCGCTACGAGCAGTACTTC.

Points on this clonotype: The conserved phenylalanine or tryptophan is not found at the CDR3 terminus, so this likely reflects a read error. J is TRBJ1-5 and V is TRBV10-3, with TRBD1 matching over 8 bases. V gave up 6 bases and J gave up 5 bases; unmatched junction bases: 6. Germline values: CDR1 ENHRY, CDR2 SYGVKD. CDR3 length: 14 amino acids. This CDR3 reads CAIRPGGEDQPQHY. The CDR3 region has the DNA TGTGCCATCAGACCAGGGGGCGAGGATCAGCCCCAGCATTAT.

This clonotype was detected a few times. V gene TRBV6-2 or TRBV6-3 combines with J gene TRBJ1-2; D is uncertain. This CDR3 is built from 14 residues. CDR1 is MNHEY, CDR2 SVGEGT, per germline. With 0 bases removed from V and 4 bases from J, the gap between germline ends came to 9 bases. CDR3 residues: CASSYSSEIYGYTF. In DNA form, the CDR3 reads TGTGCCAGCAGTTACTCGTCAGAGATCTATGGCTACACCTTC.

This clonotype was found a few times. The DNA of the CDR3 is TGCGCCAGCGGATGGGCCCAAACAGTCCTGTCTGGGGGCTACACCTTC. This encodes CASGWAQTVLSGGYTF. The chain uses TRBV5-1 and TRBJ1-2; unclear D gene. Germline CDR1 reads SGHRS; CDR2 reads YFSETQ. This CDR3 is built from 16 residues. Trimming removed 7 bases from V and 8 bases from J, with 27 bases in between.

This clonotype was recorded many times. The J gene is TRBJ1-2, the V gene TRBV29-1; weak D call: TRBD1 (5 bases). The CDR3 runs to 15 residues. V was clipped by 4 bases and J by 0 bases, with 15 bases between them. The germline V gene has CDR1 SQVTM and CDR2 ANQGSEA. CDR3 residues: CSVAGYELANYGYTF. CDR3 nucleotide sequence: TGCAGCGTTGCAGGGTACGAGTTAGCTAACTATGGCTACACCTTC.

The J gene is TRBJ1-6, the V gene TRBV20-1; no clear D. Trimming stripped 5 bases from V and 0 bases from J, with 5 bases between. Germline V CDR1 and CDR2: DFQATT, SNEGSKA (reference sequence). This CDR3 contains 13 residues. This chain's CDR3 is CSAWGSYNSPLHF. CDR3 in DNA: TGCAGTGCTTGGGGCTCCTATAATTCACCCCTCCACTTT.

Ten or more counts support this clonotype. CDR3 in amino acids: CASSVIWTGDYGYTF. CDR3 coding DNA: TGTGCCAGCAGCGTGATCTGGACAGGGGACTATGGCTACACCTTC. The chain is built from TRBV9 and TRBJ1-2; the match to TRBD1 covers 9 bases. The germline CDR1 and CDR2 sequences are SGDLS and YYNGEE. CDR3 length equals 15 residues. The junction had 5 bases not matched to a gene; V was cut back by 2 bases and J by 3 bases.

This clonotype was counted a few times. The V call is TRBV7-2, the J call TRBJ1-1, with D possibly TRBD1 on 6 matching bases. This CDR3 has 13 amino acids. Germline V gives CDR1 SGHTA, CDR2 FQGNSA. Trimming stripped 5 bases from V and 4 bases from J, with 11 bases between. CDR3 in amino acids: CASSERTATEAFF. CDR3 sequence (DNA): TGTGCCAGCAGCGAACGGACAGCCACTGAAGCTTTCTTT.

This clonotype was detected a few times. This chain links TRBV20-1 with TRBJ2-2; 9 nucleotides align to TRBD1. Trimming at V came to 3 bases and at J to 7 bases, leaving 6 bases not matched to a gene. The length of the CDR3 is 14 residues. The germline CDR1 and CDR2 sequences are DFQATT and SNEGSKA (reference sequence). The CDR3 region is CSARGGQGIGELFF. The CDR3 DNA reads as TGCAGTGCTAGGGGAGGACAGGGGATCGGGGAGCTGTTTTTT.